This passage covers 16 T cell receptor beta chains from one sample sequenced in a study of blood T cell repertoires in COVID-19. Generated by immunoSEQ multiplex PCR, the TCRdb table keeps only in-frame clones and is missing some. Of over 70,000 clones detected, more than 70% appear once; the ten largest clones hold approximately 16%. The sample was peripheral blood. The receptor source for this set is a man in his sixties or seventies with active or convalescent COVID-19.

There are a few counts of this clone. The J gene is TRBJ2-7, the V gene TRBV28; no clear D. The CDR3 has 14 residues. The germline gives CDR1 MDHEN, CDR2 SYDVKM. Deletions cut 2 bases from V and 2 bases from J, with 10 bases between. The CDR3 spells CASSLPLPAYEQYF. In nucleotides, the CDR3 is TGTGCCAGCAGTTTACCCCTTCCGGCCTACGAGCAGTACTTC.

This clone was detected a few times. V gene TRBV30 combines with J gene TRBJ1-6; D is possibly TRBD1 (6 bases). The CDR3 totals 13 residues. CDR1 and CDR2 from the germline V gene are GTSNPN and SVGIG (reference sequence). Trimming shortened V by 5 bases and J by 6 bases, and 11 bases separated the two germline ends. The CDR3 DNA is TGTGCCTGGGAAGGACAGCCTAATTCACCCCTCCACTTT. It is translated as CAWEGQPNSPLHF.

The rearrangement joins TRBV4-1 to TRBJ1-3, with D perhaps TRBD1 (5 bases). V was pared by 3 bases and J by 6 bases, with 15 bases between. Germline assignment: CDR1 MGHRA and CDR2 YSYEKL. The CDR3 is 15 amino acids. Here the CDR3 DNA reads TGCGCCAGCAGCCAGCTGGGACTAGCACAAAACACCATATATTTT. Translated, it gives CASSQLGLAQNTIYF.

This clone came up a few times. This rearrangement joins TRBV5-1 to TRBJ1-5, with D unresolved. CDR1 SGHRS and CDR2 YFSETQ come from the germline V gene. V was cut by 0 bases and J by 5 bases, with 6 bases left in between. The CDR3 spans 13 residues. In nucleotides, the CDR3 is TGCGCCAGCAGCTTGGGGAGGGATCAGCCCCAGCATTTT. Encoded protein: CASSLGRDQPQHF.

The chain recombines TRBV11-2 with TRBJ2-7, with D maybe TRBD1 (6 bases). The CDR3 runs 15 residues. Looked up from germline, CDR1 is SGHAT and CDR2 is FQNNGV. V was shortened by 2 bases and J by 6 bases, with 17 bases between the two germline ends. CDR3 loop: CASSLQGRGQSEQYF. The CDR3 DNA reads TGTGCCAGCAGCTTACAGGGCAGGGGTCAAAGCGAGCAGTACTTC.

The chain recombines TRBV6-5 with TRBJ1-5; D unclear. The germline V gene has CDR1 MNHEY and CDR2 SVGAGI. The CDR3 runs to 15 residues. Trimming took off 6 bases at V and 5 bases at J, with 17 bases between the two ends. In DNA, the CDR3 is TGTGCCAGCAGCCGATCCACTGGCCGGGATCAGCCCCAGCATTTT. This translates into CASSRSTGRDQPQHF.

CDR3 sequence reads: CASSYWTGRTYEQYF. The CDR3 DNA is TGTGCCAGCAGCTATTGGACAGGGCGAACTTATGAGCAGTACTTC. The J gene is TRBJ2-7, the V gene TRBV5-6; 8 nucleotides line up with TRBD1. The germline CDR1 and CDR2 sequences are SGHDT and YYEEEE. The CDR3 runs to 15 residues. V shed 3 bases, J shed 7 bases, and the junction held 12 bases outside the gene matches.

The table lists this clone with a count of one. V is TRBV19 and J is TRBJ1-4; D is unresolved. This CDR3 region has 14 residues. Germline CDR1 LNHDA, CDR2 SQIVND (reference sequence). V was pared by 7 bases and J by 1 base, with 10 bases between. In DNA form, the CDR3 reads TGTGCCAGTAATCCACAGAAAACTAATGAAAAACTGTTTTTT. Residues: CASNPQKTNEKLFF.

The chain has TRBV2 and TRBJ2-1; maybe TRBD2 (6 bases). Trimming removed 6 bases at V and 6 bases at J, with 9 bases between. The CDR3 runs 12 residues. Germline values: CDR1 SNHLY, CDR2 FYNNEI. The CDR3, as DNA: TGTGCCAGCAGGGGGGGATCCAATGAGCAGTTCTTC. As protein: CASRGGSNEQFF.

V and J are TRBV6-6 and TRBJ2-5; D possibly corresponds to TRBD2 (6 bases). Germline assignment: CDR1 MNHNY and CDR2 SVGAGI (reference sequence). The CDR3 runs to 13 residues. V lost 2 bases and J 4 bases, leaving 8 bases between the germline ends. CDR3 DNA sequence: TGTGCCAGCAGTTACCAGGGAGGAGAGACCCAGTACTTC. Translated: CASSYQGGETQYF.

This clone occurred a few times. V and J are TRBV3-1 (or the pseudogene TRBV3-2) and TRBJ1-1; D ambiguous. CDR3 length: 12 residues. Germline V gene data show CDR1 as LGHDT and CDR2 as YNNKEL (reference sequence). V was cut by 2 bases and J by 10 bases, with 11 bases left in between. CDR3 sequence reads: CASSQLSGRAFF. Here the CDR3 DNA reads TGTGCCAGCAGCCAACTTTCAGGTCGAGCTTTCTTT.

This chain connects TRBV5-6 to TRBJ2-2, with 8 bases fitting TRBD1. V was clipped by 4 bases and J by 4 bases; unmatched bases: 6. Germline lookup yields CDR1 SGHDT and CDR2 YYEEEE. The CDR3 totals 15 residues. Here the CDR3 DNA reads TGTGCCAGCAGCGTCAGGGGGCGGAGCACCGGGGAGCTGTTTTTT. It translates to CASSVRGRSTGELFF.

The rearrangement links TRBV28 to TRBJ1-2; D is unresolved. Germline V gene lookup returns CDR1 MDHEN and CDR2 SYDVKM. The CDR3 covers 16 residues. V dropped 3 bases and J dropped 5 bases, with 19 bases sitting between them. CDR3 sequence reads: CASSLEGGPLGYGYTF. The DNA of the CDR3 is TGTGCCAGCAGTTTGGAGGGAGGGCCGCTCGGATATGGCTACACCTTC.

The chain joins TRBV5-4 to TRBJ2-6, with D possibly matching TRBD1 (6 bases). The CDR3 has 15 amino acids. V lost 4 bases, J lost 2 bases, and 10 bases lay in between. Germline V gene sequence: CDR1 SGHNT, CDR2 YYREEE (reference sequence). CDR3 bases: TGTGCCAGCAGCACTCGGACAGCTGGGGCCAACGTCCTGACTTTC. The encoded protein is CASSTRTAGANVLTF.

This clone was detected once. The chain links TRBV2 to TRBJ1-5, with TRBD1 as a possible D gene (6 bases). Germline loops: CDR1 SNHLY, CDR2 FYNNEI. Trimming pared 8 bases from V and 7 bases from J, leaving 18 bases between. CDR3 length: 14 amino acids. CDR3 in amino acids: CASSGHLGGQPQHF. The CDR3 DNA is TGTGCCAGCTCGGGACACCTAGGAGGACAGCCCCAGCATTTT.

This chain links TRBV6-5 with TRBJ2-5, with a possible D match to TRBD2 (7 bases). Germline V gives CDR1 MNHEY, CDR2 SVGAGI. There are 14 residues in the CDR3. V was trimmed by 8 bases and J by 1 base, leaving 14 bases between them. CDR3 region: CASRRGGPQETQYF. The CDR3, as DNA: TGTGCCAGCCGGAGGGGGGGCCCCCAAGAGACCCAGTACTTC.